This T cell receptor beta chain was recovered during a study of monozygotic twins with inflammatory bowel disease. Each UMI harboured a 6-nucleotide sample barcode and was appended via template switching. No DNA is given; TCRdb re-called the 5' RACE reads and lists each CDR3 protein once. Recorded for this sample: more than 85,000 distinct CDR3 sequences. The CDR3 is 12 amino acids. The chain recombines TRBV12-3 or TRBV12-4 with TRBJ2-7. Material: blood. This TCR came from a human donor with ulcerative colitis or Crohn's disease, or a healthy co-twin of an affected twin (not recorded which). The CDR3 is CASSSLGYEQYF.